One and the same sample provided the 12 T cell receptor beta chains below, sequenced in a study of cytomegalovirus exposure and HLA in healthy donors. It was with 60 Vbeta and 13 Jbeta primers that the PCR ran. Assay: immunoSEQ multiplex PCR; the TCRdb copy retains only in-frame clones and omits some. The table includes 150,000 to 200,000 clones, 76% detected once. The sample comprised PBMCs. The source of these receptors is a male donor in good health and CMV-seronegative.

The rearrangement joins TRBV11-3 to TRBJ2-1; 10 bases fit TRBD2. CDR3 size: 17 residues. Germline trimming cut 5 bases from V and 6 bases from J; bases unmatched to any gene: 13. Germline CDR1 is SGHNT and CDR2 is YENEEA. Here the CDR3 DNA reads TGTGCCAGCAGCCATACGGGACTAGCGTCGGCCTCCAATGAGCAGTTCTTC. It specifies CASSHTGLASASNEQFF.

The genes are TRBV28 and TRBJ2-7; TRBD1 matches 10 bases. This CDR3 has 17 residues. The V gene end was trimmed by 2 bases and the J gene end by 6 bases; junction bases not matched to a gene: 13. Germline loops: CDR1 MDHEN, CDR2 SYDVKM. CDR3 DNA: TGTGCCAGCAGTTTAGATAATCGAGGCGGACAGGGGGTCGAGCAGTACTTC. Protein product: CASSLDNRGGQGVEQYF.

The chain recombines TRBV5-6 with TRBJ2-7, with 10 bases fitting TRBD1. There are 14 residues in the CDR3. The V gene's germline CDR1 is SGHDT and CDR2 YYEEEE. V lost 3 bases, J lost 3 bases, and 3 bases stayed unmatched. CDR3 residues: CASSYGTGDYEQYF. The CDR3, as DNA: TGTGCCAGCAGCTACGGGACAGGGGACTACGAGCAGTACTTC.

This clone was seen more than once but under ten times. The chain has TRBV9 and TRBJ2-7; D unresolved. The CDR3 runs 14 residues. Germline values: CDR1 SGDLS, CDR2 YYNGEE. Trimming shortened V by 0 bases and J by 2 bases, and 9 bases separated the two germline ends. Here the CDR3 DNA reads TGTGCCAGCAGCGTAGGGTCCGGTACCTACGAGCAGTACTTC. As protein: CASSVGSGTYEQYF.

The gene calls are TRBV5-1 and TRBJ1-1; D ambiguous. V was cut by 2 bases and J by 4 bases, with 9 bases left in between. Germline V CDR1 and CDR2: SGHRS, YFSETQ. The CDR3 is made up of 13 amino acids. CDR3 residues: CASSFEGGTEAFF. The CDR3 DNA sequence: TGCGCCAGCAGCTTCGAGGGAGGCACTGAAGCTTTCTTT.

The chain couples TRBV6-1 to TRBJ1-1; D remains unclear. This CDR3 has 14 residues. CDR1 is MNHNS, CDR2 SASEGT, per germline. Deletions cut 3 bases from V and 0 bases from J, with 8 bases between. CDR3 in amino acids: CASSEELMNTEAFF. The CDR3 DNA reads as TGTGCCAGCAGTGAGGAGCTAATGAACACTGAAGCTTTCTTT.

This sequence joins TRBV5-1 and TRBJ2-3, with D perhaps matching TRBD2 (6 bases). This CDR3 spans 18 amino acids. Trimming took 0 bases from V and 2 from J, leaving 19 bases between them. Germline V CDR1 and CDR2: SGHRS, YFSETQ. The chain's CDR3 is CASSLVGGFRGATDTQYF. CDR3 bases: TGCGCCAGCAGCTTGGTGGGGGGATTCCGCGGAGCCACAGATACGCAGTATTTT.

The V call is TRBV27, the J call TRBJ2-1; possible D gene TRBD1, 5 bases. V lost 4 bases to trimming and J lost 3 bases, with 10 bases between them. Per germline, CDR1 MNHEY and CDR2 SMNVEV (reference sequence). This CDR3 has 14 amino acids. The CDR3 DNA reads TGTGCCAGCAGTTCGGACACAGTCTACAATGAGCAGTTCTTC. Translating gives CASSSDTVYNEQFF.

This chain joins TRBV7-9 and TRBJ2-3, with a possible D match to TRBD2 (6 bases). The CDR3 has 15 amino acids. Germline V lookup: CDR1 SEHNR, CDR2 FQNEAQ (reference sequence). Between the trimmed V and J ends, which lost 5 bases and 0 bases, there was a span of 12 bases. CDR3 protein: CASSLSGSSTDTQYF. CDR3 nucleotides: TGTGCCAGCAGCCTTAGCGGCTCTAGCACAGATACGCAGTATTTT.

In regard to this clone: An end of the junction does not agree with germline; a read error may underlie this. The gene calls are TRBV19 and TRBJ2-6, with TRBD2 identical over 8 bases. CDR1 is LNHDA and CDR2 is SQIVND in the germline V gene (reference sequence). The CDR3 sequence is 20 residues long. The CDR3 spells CASSKIDRPGGDTGANILTF. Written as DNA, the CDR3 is TGTGCCAGTAGTAAAATTGACAGGCCGGGGGGGGATACTGGGGCCAACATCCTGACTTTC.

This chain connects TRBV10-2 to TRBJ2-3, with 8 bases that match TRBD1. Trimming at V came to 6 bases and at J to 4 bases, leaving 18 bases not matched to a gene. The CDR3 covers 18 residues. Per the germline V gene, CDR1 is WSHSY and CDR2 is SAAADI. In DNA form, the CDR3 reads TGCGCCAGCAGGGGAAGACAGGGGCAGCAGAGTTTTCCAGATACGCAGTATTTT. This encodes CASRGRQGQQSFPDTQYF.

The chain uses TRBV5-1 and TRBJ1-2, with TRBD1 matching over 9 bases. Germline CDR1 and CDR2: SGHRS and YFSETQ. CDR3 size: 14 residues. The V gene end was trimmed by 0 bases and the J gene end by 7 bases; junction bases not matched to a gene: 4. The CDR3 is CASSLEGTGLGYTF. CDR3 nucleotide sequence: TGCGCCAGCAGCTTGGAGGGGACAGGGCTTGGCTACACCTTC. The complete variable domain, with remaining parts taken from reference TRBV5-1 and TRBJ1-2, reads KAGVTQTPRYLIKTRGQQVTLSCSPISGHRSVSWYQQTPGQGLQFLFEYFSETQRNKGNFPGRFSGRQFSNSRSEMNVSTLELGDSALYLCASSLEGTGLGYTFGSGTRLTVV.